This T cell receptor (beta chain) derives from a study of memory CD4+ T cells and cytomegalovirus serostatus. The wider study: This sample comes from healthy Belgian adults, fewer than ten CMV seropositive, about 25 seronegative.

Sequencing was performed with immunoSEQ multiplex PCR; in TCRdb, only in-frame clones are kept and a portion is missing. Of under 50,000 clones in the sample, 78% were seen once. Single viable CD3+CD4+CD8-CD45RO+ cells were sorted as the memory CD4+ T cells. The germline CDR1 and CDR2 sequences are SNHLY and FYNNEI. The CDR3 has 13 amino acids. V dropped 7 bases and J dropped 7 bases, with 14 bases sitting between them. This clone is a singleton in its sample. The receptor was isolated from an adult in good health and CMV-seronegative. The chain combines TRBV2 with TRBJ1-5, with D unclear. The sequencing input was memory CD4+ T cells from blood. CDR3 in amino acids: CASNPGSRQPQHF. CDR3 nucleotides: TGTGCCAGCAACCCAGGATCTCGACAGCCCCAGCATTTT.